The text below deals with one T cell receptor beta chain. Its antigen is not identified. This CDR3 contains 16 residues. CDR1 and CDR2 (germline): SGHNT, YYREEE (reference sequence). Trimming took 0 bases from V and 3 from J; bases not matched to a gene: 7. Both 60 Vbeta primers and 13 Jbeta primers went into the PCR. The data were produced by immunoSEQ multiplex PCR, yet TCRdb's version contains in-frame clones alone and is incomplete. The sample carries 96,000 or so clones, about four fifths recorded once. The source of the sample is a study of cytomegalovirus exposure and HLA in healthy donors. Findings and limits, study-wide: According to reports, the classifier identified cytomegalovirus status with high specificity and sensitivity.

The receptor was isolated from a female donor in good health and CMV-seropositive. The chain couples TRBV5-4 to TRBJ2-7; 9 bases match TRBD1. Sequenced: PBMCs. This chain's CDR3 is CASSLDLGTGYYEQYF. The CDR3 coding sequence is TGTGCCAGCAGCTTGGATTTAGGGACAGGGTACTACGAGCAGTACTTC.